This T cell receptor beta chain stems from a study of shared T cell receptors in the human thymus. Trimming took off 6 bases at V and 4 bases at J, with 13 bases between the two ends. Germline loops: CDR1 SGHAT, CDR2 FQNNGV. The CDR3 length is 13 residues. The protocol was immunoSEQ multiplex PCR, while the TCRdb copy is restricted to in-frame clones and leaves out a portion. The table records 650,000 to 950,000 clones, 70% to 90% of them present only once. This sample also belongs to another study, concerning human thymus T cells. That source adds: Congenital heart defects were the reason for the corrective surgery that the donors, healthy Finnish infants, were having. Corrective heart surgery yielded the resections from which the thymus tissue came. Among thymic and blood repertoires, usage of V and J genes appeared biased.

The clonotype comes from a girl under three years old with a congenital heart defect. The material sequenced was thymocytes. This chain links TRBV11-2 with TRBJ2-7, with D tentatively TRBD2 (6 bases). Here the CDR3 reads CASRPLAAYEQYF. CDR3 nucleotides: TGTGCCAGCAGACCCTTAGCGGCTTACGAGCAGTACTTC.